These 4 T cell receptor beta chains were all obtained from the same sample, sequenced in a study of OX40 agonist ivuxolimab in advanced cancers. Produced via immunoSEQ multiplex PCR; TCRdb's table is partial and in-frame only. This table has about 40,000 clones, about 88% appearing once. Source: CD4+ or CD8+ T cells sorted from blood, taken in a trial of the OX40 agonist ivuxolimab. The receptors stem from an adult with an advanced solid tumor such as melanoma, head and neck, liver or kidney cancer.

This chain joins TRBV4-1 and TRBJ1-1, with D tentatively TRBD1 (5 bases). The CDR3 sequence is 14 residues long. The germline V and J ends were trimmed by 1 base and 7 bases, with 13 bases remaining between them. The germline V gene has CDR1 MGHRA and CDR2 YSYEKL. CDR3 bases: TGCGCCAGCAGCCAAGCTTGGACAAGCAATGAAGCTTTCTTT. This encodes CASSQAWTSNEAFF.

The V and J genes are TRBV9 and TRBJ1-2; D unclear. The CDR3 runs to 13 residues. Germline V lookup: CDR1 SGDLS, CDR2 YYNGEE. Trimming cost V 0 bases and J 2 bases, with 5 bases left between them. The CDR3 bases are TGTGCCAGCAGCGTAGGACTGAACTATGGCTACACCTTC. Protein product: CASSVGLNYGYTF.

The chain is built from TRBV27 and TRBJ2-7, with 7 bases fitting TRBD1. CDR1 and CDR2 (germline): MNHEY, SMNVEV (reference sequence). V shed 9 bases, J shed 6 bases, and the junction held 17 bases outside the gene matches. This CDR3 is 15 amino acids long. CDR3 sequence reads: CASGSGTAFISEQYF. The CDR3 DNA follows: TGTGCCAGTGGCTCCGGGACAGCTTTTATTTCCGAGCAGTACTTC.

V usage is TRBV19 and J usage is TRBJ2-7; D unresolved. Germline loops: CDR1 LNHDA, CDR2 SQIVND (reference sequence). The CDR3 runs to 11 residues. The V and J ends lost 3 bases and 7 bases respectively, with 7 bases between them. The CDR3 nucleotides are TGTGCCAGTAGTATTCGAGGAGAGCAGTACTTC. Amino acid sequence: CASSIRGEQYF. The whole variable domain, filled in from reference TRBV19 and TRBJ2-7, reads DGGITQSPKYLFRKEGQNVTLSCEQNLNHDAMYWYRQDPGQGLRLIYYSQIVNDFQKGDIAEGYSVSREKKESFPLTVTSAQKNPTAFYLCASSIRGEQYFGPGTRLTVT.